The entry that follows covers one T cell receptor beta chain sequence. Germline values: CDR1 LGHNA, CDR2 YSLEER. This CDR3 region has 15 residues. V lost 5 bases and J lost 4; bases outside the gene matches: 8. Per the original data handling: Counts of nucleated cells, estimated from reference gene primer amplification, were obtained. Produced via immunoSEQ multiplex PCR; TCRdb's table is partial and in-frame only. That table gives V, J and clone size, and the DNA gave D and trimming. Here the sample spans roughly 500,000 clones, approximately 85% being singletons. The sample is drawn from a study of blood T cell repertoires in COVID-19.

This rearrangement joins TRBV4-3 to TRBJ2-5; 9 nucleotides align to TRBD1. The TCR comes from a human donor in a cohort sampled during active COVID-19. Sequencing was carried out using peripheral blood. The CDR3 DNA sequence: TGCGCCAGCAGCTCAGGGGGGACAGGGCTAGAGACCCAGTACTTC. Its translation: CASSSGGTGLETQYF.